These T cell receptor beta chains were read from a single sample in a study of CXCR3-negative and CXCR3-positive naive CD8 T cells. Reanalyzing the 5' RACE reads, TCRdb keeps one entry per CDR3 protein, without DNA. Across 50,000 to 60,000 distinct CDR3 sequences, the top ten clones capture approximately 0.52% of the sample. The sequencing input was naive CXCR3+ CD8+ T cells from blood. Source of these receptors: a human donor in good health. Some clones in this sample may be carry-over from other donors' samples. Both conserved end residues are part of each CDR3. Each record gives: V gene, J gene, CDR3 protein.

TRBV7-9	TRBJ2-5	CASSGTGADYFQETQYF
TRBV23-1	TRBJ2-1	CASSQPPGQGLPSSYNEQFF
TRBV4-2	TRBJ2-3	CASSRGQGLDTQYF
TRBV28	TRBJ2-1	CASSPPTDNEQFF
TRBV7-9	TRBJ2-1	CASSLGLGASYNEQFF
TRBV20-1	TRBJ1-5	CSAWSRDKDQPQHF
TRBV27	TRBJ2-7	CASSLRRQAASYEQYF
TRBV5-1	TRBJ2-7	CASSLALRGYEQYF
TRBV11-3	TRBJ2-1	CASSSQTRKSYNEQFF
TRBV6-2/TRBV6-3	TRBJ2-2	CASRPGTNTGELFF
TRBV7-9	TRBJ2-7	CASSPRQAYEQYF
TRBV28	TRBJ2-7	CASSLRFSGPLGEQYF
TRBV6-2/TRBV6-3	TRBJ2-1	CASSPGTVNEQFF
TRBV13	TRBJ2-7	CASTAGTGEQYF
TRBV9	TRBJ1-1	CASSVSGREAFF
TRBV10-2	TRBJ2-1	CASSGIYNEQFF
TRBV6-2/TRBV6-3	TRBJ1-1	CASSVSWGTEAFF
TRBV20-1	TRBJ2-7	CSARQLSSYEQYF